This paragraph covers one TCR beta chain sequence. Its specificity is unknown. This record belongs to a study of cytomegalovirus exposure and HLA in healthy donors. Study-level results: Listed as cytomegalovirus-associated were more than 150 TCR beta chains. A later analysis associated 16,951 TCR beta sequences with HLA alleles at a 0.05 false discovery rate.

PCR primers comprised 60 Vbeta and 13 Jbeta primers. The repertoire was sequenced with immunoSEQ multiplex PCR; TCRdb's copy has only in-frame clones and lacks some. Of 80,000 to 95,000 clones listed, roughly nine tenths are singletons. CDR1 is SGHRS and CDR2 is YFSETQ in the germline V gene. The CDR3 extends over 14 amino acids. J lost 7 bases, V lost 0 bases, and 2 bases had no gene match. The gene calls are TRBV5-1 and TRBJ2-1; 9 positions match TRBD2. The sequenced material came from PBMCs. The clonotype originates from a man aged 25-40 years in good health and CMV-seropositive. The CDR3 protein is CASSLGREGNEQFF. The CDR3 nucleotides are TGCGCCAGCAGCTTGGGGCGGGAGGGAAATGAGCAGTTCTTC.